This T cell receptor beta chain was recovered during a study of monozygotic twins with cystic fibrosis. Study-level information: Libraries were built from around 2.8 micrograms of fragmented DNA using 15 PCR cycles. Whole-study results and caveats: The repertoire was suggested to be naive-dominated, clonality median around 0.0093. Monozygotic CF twins shared more identical nucleotide clonotypes than unrelated patients. V usage most resembled the co-twin in 13 of 16 pairs.

Germline V lookup: CDR1 MDHEN, CDR2 SYDVKM. The CDR3 contains 16 residues. V lost 4 bases, J lost 0 bases, and 15 bases lay in between. Produced via immunoSEQ multiplex PCR; TCRdb's table is partial and in-frame only. Of under 25,000 clones in the sample, 95% to 98% were seen once. As for this clone: Its antigen is as yet unknown.

Sequencing used blood. This receptor was taken from a girl between 10 and 17 years old with cystic fibrosis. This chain connects TRBV28 to TRBJ1-1; the D is unclear. The CDR3 bases are TGTGCCAGCAGTTCCCCATCCGTCAACTTGAACACTGAAGCTTTCTTT. Amino acid sequence: CASSSPSVNLNTEAFF. Combining the CDR3 with reference TRBV28 and TRBJ1-1 gives the whole variable domain DVKVTQSSRYLVKRTGEKVFLECVQDMDHENMFWYRQDPGLGLRLIYFSYDVKMKEKGDIPEGYSVSREKKERFSLILESASTNQTSMYLCASSSPSVNLNTEAFFGQGTRLTVV.